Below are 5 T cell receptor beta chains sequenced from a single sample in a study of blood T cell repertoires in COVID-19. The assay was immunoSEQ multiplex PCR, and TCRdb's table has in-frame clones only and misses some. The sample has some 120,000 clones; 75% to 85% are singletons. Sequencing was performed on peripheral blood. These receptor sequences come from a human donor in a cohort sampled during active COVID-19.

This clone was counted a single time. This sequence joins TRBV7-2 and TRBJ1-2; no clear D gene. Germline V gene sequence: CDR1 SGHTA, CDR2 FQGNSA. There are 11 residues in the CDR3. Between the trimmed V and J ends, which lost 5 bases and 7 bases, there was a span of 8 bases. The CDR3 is CASSLLSGYTF. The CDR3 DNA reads TGTGCCAGCAGCCTCCTCAGTGGCTACACCTTC.

CDR3 sequence reads: CASSYGQGMNTEAFF. The CDR3 region has the DNA TGTGCCAGCAGCTACGGACAGGGGATGAACACTGAAGCTTTCTTT. V and J are TRBV6-5 and TRBJ1-1; TRBD1 agrees at 9 bases. CDR3 length: 15 residues. Trimming removed 6 bases from V and 0 bases from J; junction bases left unmatched: 5. Germline-derived CDR1 and CDR2 are MNHEY and SVGAGI.

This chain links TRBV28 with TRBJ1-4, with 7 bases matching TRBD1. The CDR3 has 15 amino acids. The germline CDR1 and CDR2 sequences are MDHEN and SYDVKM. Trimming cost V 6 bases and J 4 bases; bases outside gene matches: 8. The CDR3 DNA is TGTGCCAGCAGCCCCGGACAGGTTAATAATGAAAAACTGTTTTTT. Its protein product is CASSPGQVNNEKLFF.

As DNA, the CDR3 is TGTGCCAGCAGCTTGGGTTATGGCCAGCCCCAGCATTTT. Protein product: CASSLGYGQPQHF. The genes are TRBV5-6 and TRBJ1-5; no clear D gene. Germline CDR1 SGHDT, CDR2 YYEEEE. Trimming removed 0 bases at V and 7 bases at J, with 8 bases between. The CDR3 extends over 13 amino acids. The entire variable domain, with the rest obtained from reference TRBV5-6 and TRBJ1-5, is as follows: DAGVTQSPTHLIKTRGQQVTLRCSPKSGHDTVSWYQQALGQGPQFIFQYYEEEERQRGNFPDRFSGHQFPNYSSELNVNALLLGDSALYLCASSLGYGQPQHFGDGTRLSIL.

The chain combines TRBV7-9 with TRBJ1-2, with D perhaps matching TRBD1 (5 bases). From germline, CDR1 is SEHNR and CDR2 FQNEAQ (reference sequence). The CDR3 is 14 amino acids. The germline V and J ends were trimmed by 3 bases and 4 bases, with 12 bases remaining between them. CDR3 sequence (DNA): TGTGCCAGCAGCTTCCAGGGCAACCCCTATGGCTACACCTTC. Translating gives CASSFQGNPYGYTF.